This TCR beta chain comes out of a study of blood T cell repertoires in COVID-19. For the study at large: Both acute and convalescent COVID-19 samples were obtained from the United States, Italy and Spain.

This clone appeared a few times. As processed by the authors: Reference gene primer amplification gave nucleated cell count estimates. Sequenced by immunoSEQ multiplex PCR; TCRdb stores in-frame clones only, minus some. The V and J calls and clone size are taken from that table; D and trimming were inferred from the DNA. The profile shows about 80,000 clones, around 90% of them singletons. This CDR3 is 15 amino acids long. V gave up 3 bases and J gave up 4 bases, with 15 bases separating them. In germline, CDR1 is LGHNA, CDR2 YSLEER. The sequence was obtained from an elderly woman with active or convalescent COVID-19. Sequenced input: peripheral blood. The V and J genes are TRBV4-3 and TRBJ1-2, with D uncertain. The CDR3 reads CASSHSGLEGYGYTF. In DNA, the CDR3 is TGCGCCAGCAGCCATAGTGGACTCGAGGGCTATGGCTACACCTTC.